This T cell receptor beta chain was obtained from a study of T cell repertoires in cytomegalovirus infection. TCRdb itself ran the reads through MiXCR, one entry per CDR3 protein. The sample contains about 360,000 distinct CDR3 sequences, less than 20% of which appear only once. Findings and limits, study-wide: There were carriers of CMV plus the relevant HLA, and cumulative public TCR beta family frequency identified them.

The CDR3 loop spans 16 amino acids. V gave up 7 bases and J gave up 2 bases; unmatched junction bases: 9. CDR1 and CDR2 from the germline V gene are SGHTA and FQGNSA. This clonotype was counted ten times or more. Its antigen remains unknown. Specimen: PBMCs. V and J are TRBV7-2 and TRBJ1-4, with TRBD1 matching 8 bases. The TCR originated in a human donor in good health (CMV status not recorded). Some clones in this sample may be carry-over from other donors' samples. CDR3 loop: CASKWNRGTTNEKLFF. CDR3 nucleotides: TGTGCCAGCAAGTGGAACAGGGGGACGACTAATGAAAAACTGTTTTTT.